This TCR beta chain originates from a study of spatial heterogeneity in lung cancer. Looking at the study overall: The donor population consisted of more than 55 patients with untreated, early-stage non-small cell lung cancer. Mean representation of each unique TCR and UMI combination in the raw reads exceeded 9.5 occurrences.

Concerning this clonotype: The antigen remains undetermined.

Whole-study results and caveats: In blood, ubiquitous expanded tumor TCRs appeared more at resection than follow-up.

The CDR3 length is 21 residues. The V gene end was trimmed by 1 base and the J gene end by 2 bases; junction bases not matched to a gene: 20. In germline, CDR1 is SGHTA, CDR2 FQGNSA. Unique molecular identifiers, one per molecule, were present on every TCR cDNA molecule. From the 5' RACE reads, TCRdb called clonotypes with MiXCR, one entry per CDR3 protein. This table has around 44,000 distinct CDR3 sequences, more than 9% appearing once. Time point specified: blood at routine non-recurrence follow-up after resection. Sequences were derived from PBMCs, sampled at follow-up. J is TRBJ1-5 and V is TRBV7-2, with TRBD1 identical over 7 bases. The sequence was collected from a female donor with early-stage non-small cell lung cancer. CDR3: CASSLVIRRQGVPVGNQPQHF. The CDR3 region has the DNA TGTGCCAGCAGCTTAGTGATTAGGAGACAGGGAGTCCCGGTGGGCAATCAGCCCCAGCATTTT.